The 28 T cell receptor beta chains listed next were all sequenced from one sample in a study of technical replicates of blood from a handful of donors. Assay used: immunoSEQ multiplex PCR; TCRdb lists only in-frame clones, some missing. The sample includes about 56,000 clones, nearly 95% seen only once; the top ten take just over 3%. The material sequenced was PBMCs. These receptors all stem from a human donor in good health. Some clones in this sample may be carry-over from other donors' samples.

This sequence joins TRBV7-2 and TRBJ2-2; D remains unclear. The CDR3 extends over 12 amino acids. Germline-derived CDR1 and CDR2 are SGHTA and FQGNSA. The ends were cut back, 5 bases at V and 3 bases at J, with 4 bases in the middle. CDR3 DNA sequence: TGTGCCAGCAGCCGTGACACCGGGGAGCTGTTTTTT. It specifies CASSRDTGELFF.

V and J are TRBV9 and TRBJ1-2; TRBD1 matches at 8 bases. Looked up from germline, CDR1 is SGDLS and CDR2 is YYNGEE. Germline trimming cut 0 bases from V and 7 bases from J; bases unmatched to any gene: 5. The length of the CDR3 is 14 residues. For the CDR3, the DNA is TGTGCCAGCAGCGTAGGCCAGGGGGCTCGTGGCTACACCTTC. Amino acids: CASSVGQGARGYTF.

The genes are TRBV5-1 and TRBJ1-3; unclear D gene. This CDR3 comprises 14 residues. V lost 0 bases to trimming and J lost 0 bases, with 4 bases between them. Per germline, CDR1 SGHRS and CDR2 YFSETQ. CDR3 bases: TGCGCCAGCAGCTTGGACTACTCTGGAAACACCATATATTTT. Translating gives CASSLDYSGNTIYF. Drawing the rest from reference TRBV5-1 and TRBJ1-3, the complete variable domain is KAGVTQTPRYLIKTRGQQVTLSCSPISGHRSVSWYQQTPGQGLQFLFEYFSETQRNKGNFPGRFSGRQFSNSRSEMNVSTLELGDSALYLCASSLDYSGNTIYFGEGSWLTVV.

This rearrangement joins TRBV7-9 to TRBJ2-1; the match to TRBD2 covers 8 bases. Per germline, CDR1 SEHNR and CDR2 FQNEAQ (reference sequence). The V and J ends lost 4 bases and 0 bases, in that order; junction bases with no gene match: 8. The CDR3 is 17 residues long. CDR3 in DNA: TGTGCCAGCAGCTGGGATAGCGGGGCGAGCTCCTACAATGAGCAGTTCTTC. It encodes CASSWDSGASSYNEQFF.

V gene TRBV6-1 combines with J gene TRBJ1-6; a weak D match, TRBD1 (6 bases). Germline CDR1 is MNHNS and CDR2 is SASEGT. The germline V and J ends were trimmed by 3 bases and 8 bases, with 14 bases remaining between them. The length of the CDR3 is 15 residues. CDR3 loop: CASSEGRGRDSPLHF. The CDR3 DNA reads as TGTGCCAGCAGTGAGGGGAGGGGGAGGGATTCACCCCTCCACTTT.

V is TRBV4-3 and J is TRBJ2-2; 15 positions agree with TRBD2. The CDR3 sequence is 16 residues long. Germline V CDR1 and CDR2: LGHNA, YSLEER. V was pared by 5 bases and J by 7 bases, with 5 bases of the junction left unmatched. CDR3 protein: CASSKGLAGGNGELFF. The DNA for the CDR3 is TGCGCCAGCAGCAAAGGACTAGCGGGGGGGAACGGGGAGCTGTTTTTT.

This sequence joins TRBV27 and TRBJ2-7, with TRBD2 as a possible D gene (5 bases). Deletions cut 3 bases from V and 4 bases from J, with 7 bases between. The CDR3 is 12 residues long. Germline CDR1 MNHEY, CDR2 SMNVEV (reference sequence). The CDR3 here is CASSFRGYEQYF. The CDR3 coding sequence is TGTGCCAGCAGTTTTCGGGGATACGAGCAGTACTTC.

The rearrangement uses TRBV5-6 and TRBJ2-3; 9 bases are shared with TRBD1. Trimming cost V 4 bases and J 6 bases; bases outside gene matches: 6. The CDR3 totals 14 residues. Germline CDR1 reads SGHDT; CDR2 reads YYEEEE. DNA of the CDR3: TGTGCCAGCAGCCGGGACAGGGAAGCCGATACGCAGTATTTT. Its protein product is CASSRDREADTQYF.

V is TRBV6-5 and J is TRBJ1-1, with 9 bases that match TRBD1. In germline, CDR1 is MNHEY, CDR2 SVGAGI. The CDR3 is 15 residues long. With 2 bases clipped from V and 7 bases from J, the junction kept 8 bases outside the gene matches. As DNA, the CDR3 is TGTGCCAGCAGTTACGGAGACAGGGGGTCGGTTGAAGCTTTCTTT. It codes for CASSYGDRGSVEAFF.

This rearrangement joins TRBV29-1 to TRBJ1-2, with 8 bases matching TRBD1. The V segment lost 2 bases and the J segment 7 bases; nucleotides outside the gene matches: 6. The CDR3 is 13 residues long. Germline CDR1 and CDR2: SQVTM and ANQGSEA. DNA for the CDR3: TGCAGCGTTGAACTGTCAGGGGGCAGTGGCTACACCTTC. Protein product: CSVELSGGSGYTF.

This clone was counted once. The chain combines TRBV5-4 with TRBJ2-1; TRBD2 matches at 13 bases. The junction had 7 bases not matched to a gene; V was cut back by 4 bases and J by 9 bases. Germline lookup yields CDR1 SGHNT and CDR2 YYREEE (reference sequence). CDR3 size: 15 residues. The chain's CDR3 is CASSERLAGGFEQFF. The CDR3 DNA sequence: TGTGCCAGCAGCGAGAGACTAGCGGGAGGCTTTGAGCAGTTCTTC. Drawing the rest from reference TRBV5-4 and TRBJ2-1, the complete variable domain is ETGVTQSPTHLIKTRGQQVTLRCSSQSGHNTVSWYQQALGQGPQFIFQYYREEENGRGNFPPRFSGLQFPNYSSELNVNALELDDSALYLCASSERLAGGFEQFFGPGTRLTVL.

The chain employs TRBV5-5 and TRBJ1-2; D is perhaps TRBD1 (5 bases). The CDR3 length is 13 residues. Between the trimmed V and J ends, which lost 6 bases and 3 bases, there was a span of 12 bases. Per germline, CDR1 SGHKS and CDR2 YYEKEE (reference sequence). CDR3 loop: CASTPQGYYGYTF. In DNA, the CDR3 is TGTGCCAGCACCCCCCAGGGCTACTATGGCTACACCTTC.

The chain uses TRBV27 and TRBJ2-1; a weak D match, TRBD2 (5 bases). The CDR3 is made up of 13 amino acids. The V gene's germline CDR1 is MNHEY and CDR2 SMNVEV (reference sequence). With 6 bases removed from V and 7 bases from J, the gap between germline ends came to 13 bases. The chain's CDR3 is CASRDSDLNEQFF. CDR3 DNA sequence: TGTGCCAGCAGGGACTCGGACTTGAATGAGCAGTTCTTC.

The CDR3 protein is CATSRDRGEEAFF. The CDR3 DNA sequence: TGTGCCACCAGCAGAGATCGCGGAGAAGAAGCTTTCTTT. The genes are TRBV15 and TRBJ1-1; D remains unclear. Germline CDR1 and CDR2: LNHNV and YYDKDF (reference sequence). The CDR3 consists of 13 residues. V lost 0 bases and J lost 8, with 10 bases in between.

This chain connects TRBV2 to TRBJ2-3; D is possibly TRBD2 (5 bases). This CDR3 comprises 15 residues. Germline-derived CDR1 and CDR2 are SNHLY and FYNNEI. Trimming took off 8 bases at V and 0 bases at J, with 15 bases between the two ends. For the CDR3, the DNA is TGTGCCAGCCCCCGGGGAGAACTTAGCACAGATACGCAGTATTTT. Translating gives CASPRGELSTDTQYF.

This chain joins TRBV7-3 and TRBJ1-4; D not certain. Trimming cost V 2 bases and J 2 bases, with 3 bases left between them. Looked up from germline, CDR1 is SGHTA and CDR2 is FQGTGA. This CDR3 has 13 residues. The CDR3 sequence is CASSLATNEKLFF. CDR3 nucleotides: TGTGCCAGCAGCTTAGCGACTAATGAAAAACTGTTTTTT.

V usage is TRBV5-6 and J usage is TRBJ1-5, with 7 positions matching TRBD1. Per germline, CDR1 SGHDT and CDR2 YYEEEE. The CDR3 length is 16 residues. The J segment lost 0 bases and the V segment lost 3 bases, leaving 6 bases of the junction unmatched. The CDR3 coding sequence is TGTGCCAGCAGCTCATGGACAGGCCGTAGCAATCAGCCCCAGCATTTT. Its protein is CASSSWTGRSNQPQHF.

The CDR3 nucleotides are TGCAGCGTTGTACTGCAGGGGGGCTACACCTTC. Its protein product is CSVVLQGGYTF. The rearrangement uses TRBV29-1 and TRBJ1-2, with D maybe TRBD1 (6 bases). This CDR3 region has 11 residues. V lost 4 bases and J lost 8, with 11 bases in between. In germline, CDR1 is SQVTM, CDR2 ANQGSEA. The full variable domain, rest sourced from reference TRBV29-1 and TRBJ1-2, is SAVISQKPSRDICQRGTSLTIQCQVDSQVTMMFWYRQQPGQSLTLIATANQGSEATYESGFVIDKFPISRPNLTFSTLTVSNMSPEDSSIYLCSVVLQGGYTFGSGTRLTVV.

CDR3 bases: TGTGCCACCAGCAAAAGGGACAGGGGGTACAATGAGCAGTTCTTC. Translation gives CATSKRDRGYNEQFF. The chain uses TRBV15 and TRBJ2-1; 11 bases agree with TRBD1. This CDR3 is built from 15 residues. After removal of 4 bases from V and 4 bases from J, the junction contained 3 bases not matched to a gene. Germline V CDR1 and CDR2: LNHNV, YYDKDF (reference sequence).

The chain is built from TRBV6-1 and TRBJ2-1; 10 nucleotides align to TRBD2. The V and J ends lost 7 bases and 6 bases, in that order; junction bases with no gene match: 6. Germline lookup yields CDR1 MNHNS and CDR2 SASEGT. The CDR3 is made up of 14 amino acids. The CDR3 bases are TGTGCCAGCACTATTTCTAGCGGGGGCAATGAGCAGTTCTTC. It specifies CASTISSGGNEQFF.

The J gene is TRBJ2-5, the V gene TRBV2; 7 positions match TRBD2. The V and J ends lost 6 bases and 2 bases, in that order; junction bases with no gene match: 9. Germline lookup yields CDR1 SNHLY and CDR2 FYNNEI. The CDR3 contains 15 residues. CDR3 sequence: CASSPLGREQETQYF. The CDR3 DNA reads TGTGCCAGCAGCCCCCTGGGGAGGGAACAAGAGACCCAGTACTTC.

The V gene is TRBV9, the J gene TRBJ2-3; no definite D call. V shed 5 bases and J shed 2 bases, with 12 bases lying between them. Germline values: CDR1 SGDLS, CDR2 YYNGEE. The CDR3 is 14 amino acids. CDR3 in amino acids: CASSRRSNTDTQYF. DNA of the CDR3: TGTGCCAGCAGTCGTAGAAGCAACACAGATACGCAGTATTTT.

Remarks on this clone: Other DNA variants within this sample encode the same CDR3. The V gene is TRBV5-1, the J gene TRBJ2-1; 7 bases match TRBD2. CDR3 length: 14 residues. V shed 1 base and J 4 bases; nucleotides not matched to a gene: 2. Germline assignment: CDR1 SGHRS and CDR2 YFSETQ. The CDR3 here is CASSLSGGYNEQFF. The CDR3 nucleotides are TGCGCCAGCAGCTTGTCGGGGGGATACAATGAGCAGTTCTTC.

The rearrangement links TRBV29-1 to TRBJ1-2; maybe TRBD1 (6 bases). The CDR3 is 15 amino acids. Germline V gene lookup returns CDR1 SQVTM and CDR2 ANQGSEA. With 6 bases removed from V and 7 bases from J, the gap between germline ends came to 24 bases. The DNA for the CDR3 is TGCAGCGTCGAAACACCGATGGGGGCCCCAAGTGGCTACACCTTC. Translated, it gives CSVETPMGAPSGYTF.

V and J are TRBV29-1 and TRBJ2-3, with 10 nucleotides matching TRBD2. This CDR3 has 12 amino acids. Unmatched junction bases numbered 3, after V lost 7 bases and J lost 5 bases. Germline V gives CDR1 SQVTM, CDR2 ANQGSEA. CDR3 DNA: TGCAGCGCCCCTAGCGGGAGAGATACGCAGTATTTT. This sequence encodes CSAPSGRDTQYF.

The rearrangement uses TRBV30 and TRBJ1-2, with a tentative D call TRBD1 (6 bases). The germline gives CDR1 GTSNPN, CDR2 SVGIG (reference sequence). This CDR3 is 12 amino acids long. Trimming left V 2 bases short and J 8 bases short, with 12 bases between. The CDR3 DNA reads TGTGCCTGGAGTCTTGGGGGCCGAGGCTACACCTTC. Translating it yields CAWSLGGRGYTF.

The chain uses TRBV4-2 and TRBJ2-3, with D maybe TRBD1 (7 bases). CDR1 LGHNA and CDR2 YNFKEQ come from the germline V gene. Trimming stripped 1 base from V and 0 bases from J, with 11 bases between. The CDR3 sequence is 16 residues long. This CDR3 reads CASSQGTGGSTDTQYF. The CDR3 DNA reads TGTGCCAGCAGCCAAGGGACAGGAGGGAGCACAGATACGCAGTATTTT.

In DNA form, the CDR3 reads TGCGCCAGCAGGTTAGCGGGGGTCCTCTCCTACGAGCAGTACTTC. Protein sequence: CASRLAGVLSYEQYF. This chain connects TRBV5-1 to TRBJ2-7; TRBD2 matches at 9 bases. There are 15 residues in the CDR3. Germline V gene sequence: CDR1 SGHRS, CDR2 YFSETQ. V dropped 5 bases and J dropped 0; count of bases not matched to a gene: 6.